This T cell receptor (beta chain) is from a study of blood T cell repertoires in COVID-19. Background on the study: Nucleic acid was either cDNA or gDNA, and it came from T cells, B-cell-depleted T cells, or PBMCs.

The protocol was immunoSEQ multiplex PCR, while the TCRdb copy is restricted to in-frame clones and leaves out a portion. Of 250,000 or so clones in the sample, about 90% are singletons; the top ten hold about 3.1%. Germline-derived CDR1 and CDR2 are MDHEN and SYDVKM. This CDR3 has 16 residues. V shed 8 bases, J shed 1 base, and the junction held 8 bases outside the gene matches. This clone was observed a few times. Participants spanned ages about 18 to 90 years and resided in 24 US areas. Participants in the exposed group had met a COVID-19 case in the 2 weeks before joining the study. J is TRBJ1-4 and V is TRBV28; 9 bases agree with TRBD1. This TCR was sampled from a woman in her thirties or forties who had been exposed to COVID-19. Input material: PBMCs or T cells enriched from blood (not recorded which). The CDR3 sequence: CASGHRGRGTNEKLFF. The CDR3 nucleotides are TGTGCCAGCGGACACAGGGGGCGGGGAACTAATGAAAAACTGTTTTTT.